The 22 T cell receptor beta chains reported below all come from one sample, sequenced in a study of response to subunit inactivated influenza vaccine. MiXCR, run by TCRdb on the RT-PCR reads, gives a single entry per CDR3 protein. The sample gives hundreds of thousands of distinct CDR3 sequences, less than 20% of which show up once; around a tenth is in the top ten. The sample was PBMCs from blood, taken 11 to 12 days after vaccination. The receptors come from a man over 45 who received an inactivated influenza vaccine.

This clonotype was counted only a few times. The V and J genes are TRBV5-1 and TRBJ1-5; D unclear. Germline lookup yields CDR1 SGHRS and CDR2 YFSETQ. With 4 bases removed from V and 2 bases from J, the gap between germline ends came to 13 bases. This CDR3 has 15 residues. CDR3 region: CASSPNPEGNQPQHF. The DNA for the CDR3 is TGCGCCAGCAGCCCAAATCCCGAGGGCAATCAGCCCCAGCATTTT.

This clonotype was detected a few times. This sequence joins TRBV6-5 and TRBJ2-7, with D perhaps matching TRBD1 (6 bases). V lost 0 bases and J lost 6, with 12 bases in between. The CDR3 covers 14 residues. The germline gives CDR1 MNHEY, CDR2 SVGAGI. DNA for the CDR3: TGTGCCAGCAGTTACTCGACAGGCTCGGGCGAGCAGTACTTC. Translating it yields CASSYSTGSGEQYF.

The chain combines TRBV10-3 with TRBJ2-1, with D tentatively TRBD1 (5 bases). V dropped 0 bases and J dropped 1 base, with 10 bases sitting between them. This CDR3 is built from 16 residues. CDR1 ENHRY and CDR2 SYGVKD come from the germline V gene. CDR3 coding DNA: TGTGCCATCAGTGAGTCTCGGCAGGGTTCCTACAATGAGCAGTTCTTC. Its translation: CAISESRQGSYNEQFF.

The V and J genes are TRBV9 and TRBJ2-7; D is possibly TRBD1 (5 bases). The germline gives CDR1 SGDLS, CDR2 YYNGEE. This CDR3 is 17 amino acids long. The V and J ends lost 0 bases and 9 bases respectively, with 25 bases between them. In DNA, the CDR3 is TGTGCCAGCAGCGTAGGGGTTACGAACAGGCGACCTACGTCGCAGTACTTC. Translation: CASSVGVTNRRPTSQYF.

The rearrangement links TRBV30 to TRBJ2-1, with 7 bases fitting TRBD1. Germline-derived CDR1 and CDR2 are GTSNPN and SVGIG (reference sequence). V shed 2 bases, J shed 2 bases, and the junction held 9 bases outside the gene matches. This CDR3 comprises 16 residues. CDR3 residues: CAWSPYGQGAYNEQFF. DNA for the CDR3: TGTGCCTGGAGTCCCTATGGGCAGGGGGCCTACAATGAGCAGTTCTTC.

In this sample, this clonotype turned up a few times. The chain uses TRBV12-3 or TRBV12-4 and TRBJ2-1, with 10 bases lining up with TRBD2. Trimming took 6 bases from V and 10 from J; bases not matched to a gene: 6. This CDR3 has 13 amino acids. CDR3 sequence: CASSLAGAGEQFF. As DNA, the CDR3 is TGTGCCAGCAGCCTAGCGGGGGCAGGAGAGCAGTTCTTC.

This clonotype was counted a few times. The chain carries TRBV5-5 and TRBJ1-4; D not resolved. V was trimmed by 0 bases and J by 8 bases, leaving 8 bases between them. The CDR3 covers 13 residues. Germline CDR1 is SGHKS and CDR2 is YYEKEE (reference sequence). Written as DNA, the CDR3 is TGTGCCAGCAGCTTGGGATTCGGGGAAAAACTGTTTTTT. Translating gives CASSLGFGEKLFF.

This clonotype showed up just a few times. The rearrangement links TRBV27 to TRBJ2-5; a weak D match, TRBD1 (6 bases). Germline V gene lookup returns CDR1 MNHEY and CDR2 SMNVEV (reference sequence). The CDR3 loop spans 14 amino acids. Trimming took 6 bases from V and 5 from J, leaving 16 bases between them. In DNA, the CDR3 is TGTGCCAGCAGCATAAACAGGGTCGGGGAGACCCAGTACTTC. This encodes CASSINRVGETQYF.

The table lists this clonotype with many counts. The chain recombines TRBV20-1 with TRBJ1-2, with TRBD1 as a possible D gene (5 bases). The ends were cut back, 5 bases at V and 1 base at J, with 8 bases in the middle. The germline CDR1 and CDR2 sequences are DFQATT and SNEGSKA (reference sequence). The CDR3 length is 12 residues. CDR3 protein: CSAGQGNYGYTF. For the CDR3, the DNA is TGCAGTGCTGGGCAGGGTAACTATGGCTACACCTTC.

The chain employs TRBV12-2 and TRBJ2-7; whether TRBD1, the table's D call, matches the DNA was not checked. TRBV12-2 is assigned pseudogene status. This CDR3 region has 15 residues. CDR3 loop: CASRVPGQPHYEQYF. For the CDR3, the DNA is TGTGCAAGTCGCGTTCCGGGACAGCCGCACTACGAGCAGTACTTC.

This clonotype was detected only a few times. The CDR3 DNA reads as TGTGCCAGCAGCTACCCAACGGGTGCTGGAAACACCATATATTTT. This sequence encodes CASSYPTGAGNTIYF. This sequence joins TRBV11-2 and TRBJ1-3; D is undetermined. Germline CDR1 SGHAT, CDR2 FQNNGV. This CDR3 has 15 amino acids. Trimming took 4 bases from V and 2 from J, leaving 12 bases between them.

This clonotype was counted a few times. The chain employs TRBV7-2 and TRBJ1-5, with D uncertain. Germline CDR1 and CDR2: SGHTA and FQGNSA. The length of the CDR3 is 15 residues. Trimming pared 1 base from V and 3 bases from J, leaving 10 bases between. CDR3 amino acids: CASSLDPGFNQPQHF. In nucleotides, the CDR3 is TGTGCCAGCAGCTTAGATCCGGGTTTCAATCAGCCCCAGCATTTT.

The J gene is TRBJ2-3, the V gene TRBV15, with TRBD2 as a possible D gene (6 bases). The germline V and J ends were trimmed by 8 bases and 3 bases, with 18 bases remaining between them. Germline CDR1 is LNHNV and CDR2 is YYDKDF (reference sequence). CDR3 length: 15 amino acids. The CDR3 here is CATVRSGIVTDTQYF. Written as DNA, the CDR3 is TGTGCCACCGTTCGTAGCGGAATTGTAACAGATACGCAGTATTTT.

This clonotype turned up a few times. The chain joins TRBV11-2 to TRBJ2-7; D gene uncertain. In germline, CDR1 is SGHAT, CDR2 FQNNGV. This CDR3 comprises 13 residues. The V end was cut by 4 bases, the J end by 2 bases, with 9 bases between. CDR3 nucleotide sequence: TGTGCCAGCAGCTATCGGCAGACCTACGAGCAGTACTTC. Translating it yields CASSYRQTYEQYF. The full variable domain, completed using reference TRBV11-2 and TRBJ2-7, is EAGVAQSPRYKIIEKRQSVAFWCNPISGHATLYWYQQILGQGPKLLIQFQNNGVVDDSQLPKDRFSAERLKGVDSTLKIQPAKLEDSAVYLCASSYRQTYEQYFGPGTRLTVT.

This rearrangement joins TRBV2 to TRBJ2-7; 9 bases match TRBD1. The V gene end was trimmed by 10 bases and the J gene end by 5 bases; junction bases not matched to a gene: 12. This CDR3 has 14 amino acids. CDR1 SNHLY and CDR2 FYNNEI come from the germline V gene. For the CDR3, the DNA is TGTGCCATCAAAGTCGGGACAGGGATCCACGAGCAGTACTTC. As protein: CAIKVGTGIHEQYF. Using reference TRBV2 and TRBJ2-7 for the parts outside the CDR3, the full variable domain is EPEVTQTPSHQVTQMGQEVILRCVPISNHLYFYWYRQILGQKVEFLVSFYNNEISEKSEIFDDQFSVERPDGSNFTLKIRSTKLEDSAMYFCAIKVGTGIHEQYFGPGTRLTVT.

This clonotype has a handful of counts. A much more abundant neighbour one base away suggests this may be a read error. The J gene is TRBJ2-5, the V gene TRBV4-3, with 7 bases lining up with TRBD2. The CDR3 extends over 14 amino acids. CDR1 and CDR2 (germline): LGHNA, YSLEER. CDR3 in DNA: TGCGCCAGCAGCCGGGACTACCACCAAAAGACCCAGTACTTC. Its protein product is CASSRDYHQKTQYF.

This clonotype was detected a few times. This chain uses TRBV19 with TRBJ2-2; 11 bases fit TRBD2. The CDR3 runs 16 residues. Germline trimming cut 6 bases from V and 7 bases from J; bases unmatched to any gene: 10. Germline V lookup: CDR1 LNHDA, CDR2 SQIVND (reference sequence). The CDR3 DNA follows: TGTGCCAGTAGAATCTTCGCGGGACTAGCGGACGGGGAGCTGTTTTTT. Translated, it gives CASRIFAGLADGELFF.

The chain uses TRBV27 and TRBJ2-3; D not certain. V was shortened by 6 bases and J by 2 bases, with 24 bases between the two germline ends. CDR3 length: 18 amino acids. CDR1 MNHEY and CDR2 SMNVEV come from the germline V gene (reference sequence). The CDR3 is CASSGPRNRAPYTDTQYF. The CDR3 nucleotides read TGTGCCAGCAGCGGCCCCCGGAATCGAGCACCGTACACAGATACGCAGTATTTT.

This clonotype appeared a few times. The chain joins TRBV11-2 to TRBJ2-2; 7 nucleotides line up with TRBD1. The germline gives CDR1 SGHAT, CDR2 FQNNGV. V was clipped by 0 bases and J by 4 bases; unmatched bases: 2. There are 15 residues in the CDR3. CDR3 region: CASSLEGGRTGELFF. In nucleotides, the CDR3 is TGTGCCAGCAGCTTAGAAGGGGGCCGCACCGGGGAGCTGTTTTTT.

Many counts were recorded for this clonotype. J is TRBJ1-1 and V is TRBV5-1; D not resolved. Germline V CDR1 and CDR2: SGHRS, YFSETQ. The CDR3 runs to 13 residues. Trimming cost V 4 bases and J 3 bases, with 10 bases left between them. The CDR3 is CASSAREDTEAFF. For the CDR3, the DNA is TGCGCCAGCAGCGCTAGGGAGGACACTGAAGCTTTCTTT.

In its sample, this clonotype was seen a few times. The chain links TRBV6-5 to TRBJ2-1; D gene uncertain. This CDR3 spans 17 amino acids. The germline V and J ends were trimmed by 0 bases and 6 bases, with 18 bases remaining between them. Germline CDR1 is MNHEY and CDR2 is SVGAGI. CDR3 nucleotide sequence: TGTGCCAGCAGTTACTCGAAGGGATTACGGGCGGTCAATGAGCAGTTCTTC. This encodes CASSYSKGLRAVNEQFF.

The rearrangement joins TRBV6-5 to TRBJ1-1, with D unresolved. CDR1 and CDR2 from the germline V gene are MNHEY and SVGAGI. V was trimmed by 10 bases and J by 4 bases, leaving 13 bases between them. This CDR3 contains 12 residues. This chain's CDR3 is CANEKSSTEAFF. Here the CDR3 DNA reads TGTGCCAACGAGAAGAGTAGCACTGAAGCTTTCTTT.